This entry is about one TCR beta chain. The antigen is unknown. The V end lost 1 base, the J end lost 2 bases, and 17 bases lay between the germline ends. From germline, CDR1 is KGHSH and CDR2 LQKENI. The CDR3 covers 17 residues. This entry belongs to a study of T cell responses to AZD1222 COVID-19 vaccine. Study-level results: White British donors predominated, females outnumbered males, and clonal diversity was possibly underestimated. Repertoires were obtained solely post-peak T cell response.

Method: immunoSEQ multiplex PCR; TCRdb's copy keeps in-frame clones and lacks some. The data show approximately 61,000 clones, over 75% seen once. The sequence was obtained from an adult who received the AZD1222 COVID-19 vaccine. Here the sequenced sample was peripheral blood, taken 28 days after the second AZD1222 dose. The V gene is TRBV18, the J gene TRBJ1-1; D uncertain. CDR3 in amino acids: CASSPLSGRLGNTEAFF. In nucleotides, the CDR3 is TGTGCCAGCTCACCACTATCCGGCCGCTTGGGTAACACTGAAGCTTTCTTT. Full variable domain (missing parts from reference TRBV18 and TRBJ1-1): NAGVMQNPRHLVRRRGQEARLRCSPMKGHSHVYWYRQLPEEGLKFMVYLQKENIIDESGMPKERFSAEFPKEGPSILRIQQVVRGDSAAYFCASSPLSGRLGNTEAFFGQGTRLTVV.